This note documents a single TCR beta chain sequence. Trimming removed 2 bases from V and 6 bases from J, with 14 bases in between. The germline V gene has CDR1 MNHNY and CDR2 SVGAGI (reference sequence). The CDR3 totals 14 residues. This record comes from a study of OX40 agonist ivuxolimab in advanced cancers. Study information: Patients were dosed intravenously with ivuxolimab at 0.01 to 10 mg/kg every 2 weeks. There were three patients with partial responses, one having hepatocellular carcinoma and two cutaneous melanoma. At approximately 83% male, the cohort had a mean age of 60 years, ranging from about 23 to 80.

TCRdb's table, derived via immunoSEQ multiplex PCR, lists solely in-frame clones and lacks some. The sample lists tens of thousands of clones; 85% were seen once. V usage is TRBV6-6 and J usage is TRBJ2-7; D may be TRBD1 (6 bases). The receptor's source is an adult with an advanced solid tumor such as melanoma, head and neck, liver or kidney cancer. The sequenced sample was CD4+ or CD8+ T cells sorted from blood, obtained in a trial of the OX40 agonist ivuxolimab. The chain's CDR3 is CASSYTGSIGEQYF. The CDR3 DNA is TGTGCCAGCAGTTACACAGGGAGTATCGGCGAGCAGTACTTC.